This is a list of T cell receptor beta chains from one sample in a study of persistence of HIV-infected CD4 T cells. The assay was immunoSEQ multiplex PCR, and TCRdb's table has in-frame clones only and misses some. The table lists 30,000 or so clones, roughly 82% of them singletons, with just over 0.85% in the top ten. The antigens of these receptors remain unknown. The sequencing here drew on CD4+ T cells sorted from PBMCs after roughly 19-hour stimulation, taken from a patient who received antiretroviral therapy. The receptors derive from an adult man with HIV who was CMV-seropositive. CDR3s include the opening cysteine and the closing phenylalanine or tryptophan. The D gene is left open where the match is weak. Rows may omit the clone size; those that give it use once, few, many or a size class.

TRBV10-3	17	NA	NA	TRBJ2-6	TGTGCCATCAGTAAACTACTAGGAGACTCTGGGGCCAACGTCCTGACTTTC	CAISKLLGDSGANVLTF
TRBV6-5	14	NA	NA	TRBJ1-5	TGTGCCAGCAGTTATGCCCAGGGGTATCAGCCCCAGCATTTT	CASSYAQGYQPQHF
TRBV7-9	15	NA	NA	TRBJ1-1	TGTGCCAGCAGCTCAACGACAGGCTTGAACACTGAAGCTTTCTTT	CASSSTTGLNTEAFF
TRBV4-3	13	NA	NA	TRBJ1-4	TGCGCCAGCAGCCGTTATATACAGCAAAAACTGTTTTTT	CASSRYIQQKLFF
TRBV5-1	15	NA	NA	TRBJ2-2	TGCGCCAGCAGCTTGGAGCAGGGTGGCACCGGGGAGCTGTTTTTT	CASSLEQGGTGELFF
TRBV9	15	NA	TRBD2	TRBJ2-1	TGTGCCAGCAGCCCCGGGACTAGCCGTGGCAGTGAGCAGTTCTTC	CASSPGTSRGSEQFF
TRBV7-8	14	NA	NA	TRBJ2-7	TGTGCCAGCAGCTCTTGGACGGTCGCCTACGAGCAGTACTTC	CASSSWTVAYEQYF
TRBV6-2/TRBV6-3	18	once	NA	TRBJ2-3	TGTGCCAGCAGTTACTCGCTCCAGGGCGGGGACCTCGGAGATACGCAGTATTTT	CASSYSLQGGDLGDTQYF
TRBV7-2	15	NA	NA	TRBJ2-7	TGTGCCAGCAGCTCGTCTCGGGGGCAATACTACGAGCAGTACTTC	CASSSSRGQYYEQYF
TRBV28	18	NA	TRBD1	TRBJ2-4	TGTGCCAGCAGTTTATCGGGACAGGGGATGCTAGCCAAAAACATTCAGTACTTC	CASSLSGQGMLAKNIQYF
TRBV18	16	NA	NA	TRBJ1-3	TGTGCCAGCTCCAAGTCTGTCGACAGAGGTGGAAACACCATATATTTT	CASSKSVDRGGNTIYF
TRBV5-1	14	NA	NA	TRBJ2-1	TGCGCCAGCAGCTTGGAAGTTAGCTTCAGTGAGCAGTTCTTC	CASSLEVSFSEQFF
TRBV7-2	15	NA	NA	TRBJ1-5	TGTGCCAGCAGCTTTGGCAGGGGTAGCAATCAGCCCCAGCATTTT	CASSFGRGSNQPQHF
TRBV7-8	13	NA	NA	TRBJ2-5	TGTGCCAGCAGCCCCAGGGTCCAAGAGACCCAGTACTTC	CASSPRVQETQYF
TRBV5-4	13	few	NA	TRBJ1-1	TGTGCCAGCAGCAGGGAGTCGGGCACTGAAGCTTTCTTT	CASSRESGTEAFF
TRBV7-8	14	NA	TRBD1	TRBJ2-7	TGTGCCAGCAGCTTAGGGGGACAGTCCTACGAGCAGTACTTC	CASSLGGQSYEQYF
TRBV9	14	NA	NA	TRBJ1-6	TGTGCCAGCAGCGTAGGGCAACCGAATTCACCCCTCCACTTT	CASSVGQPNSPLHF
TRBV6-2/TRBV6-3	12	NA	NA	TRBJ2-7	TGTGCCAGCAGTTACCCCACCTACGAGCAGTACTTC	CASSYPTYEQYF
TRBV18	14	NA	NA	TRBJ1-2	TGTGCCAGCTCGCTTAACAGAGACGGCTATGGCTACACCTTC	CASSLNRDGYGYTF
TRBV5-1	14	NA	NA	TRBJ2-7	TGCGCCAGCAGCTTGGTGATGGGGGGCTCCGAGCAGTACTTC	CASSLVMGGSEQYF
TRBV30	15	once	NA	TRBJ1-5	TGTGCCTGGAGTGTAAAGGGGAAGAGCAATCAGCCCCAGCATTTT	CAWSVKGKSNQPQHF
TRBV6-4	14	NA	NA	TRBJ2-7	TGTGCCAGCCGTTCCGCCCAAGGGGTCTACGAGCAGTACTTC	CASRSAQGVYEQYF
TRBV4-3	13	NA	TRBD1	TRBJ1-1	TGCGCCAGCAGGACAGGGATGAACACTGAAGCTTTCTTT	CASRTGMNTEAFF
TRBV28	14	NA	NA	TRBJ1-6	TGTGCCAGCAGTTTAATTCAGGCCGGTTCACCCCTCCACTTT	CASSLIQAGSPLHF